This T cell receptor (beta chain) was recovered during a study of T cell repertoires in MIS-A myocarditis (dated by TCRdb to 2022 to 2024). The immunoSEQ bias-controlled multiplex PCR was used to amplify TCRbeta CDR3 regions, which were then sequenced at high throughput. Under the source paper's analysis protocol: The immunoSEQ vendor pipeline collapsed and filtered the CDR3 sequences so that the abundance and frequency of each unique TCRbeta CDR3 could be quantified. Using a 90% global sequence identity threshold, CD-HIT clustered dominant CDR3 amino acid sequences together with SARS-CoV-2-specific ImmuneCODE TCRbeta sequences. A clone was classed as hyperexpanded at a frequency of 0.1 to 1 and as large at a frequency of 0.01 to 0.1. CDR3 amino acid sequences and V and J gene assignments of dominant clones were confirmed with MiXCR. The R stringdist package was used to calculate Levenshtein distances between the patient clonotypes and the ImmuneCODE hits. Sourced from immuneACCESS, this table was stored by TCRdb with only in-frame sequences that have V and J called. A share of the clones is absent; for the studies checked, an unresolved V gene accounts for under half, and the remainder has no known explanation. That table supplies the V and J calls and clone size; D and trimming were determined from the DNA. The sample yields about 15,000 clones; about 74% were counted once. The ten biggest clones cover around 60% of the sample.

In the case of this clone: Its antigen remains undetermined. Base qualities are missing; no much larger clone stands one base away.

The QIAamp DNA FFPE kit was used to extract genomic DNA from formalin-fixed paraffin-embedded autopsy tissue. V is shortened by 6 bases, J by 7 bases, and the region joining them spans 12 bases. Taken from cysteine to phenylalanine, the CDR3 has 11 residues. The only DNA kept is the CDR3, 33 bases in frame from the first base. CDR1 and CDR2 are drawn from the germline V gene (reference sequence): DFQATT, SNEGSKA. Sequencing was carried out using left ventricle heart tissue obtained at autopsy. The sample's cell subset or site label, in plain terms: cardiac tissue sample (left or right ventricle, interventricular septum, or pericardium). The TCR was taken from a man younger than 35 with fulminant myocarditis from multisystem inflammatory syndrome in adults (MIS-A) after COVID-19. The rearrangement joined TRBV20-1 to TRBJ1-1; the D gene is unclear. The DNA sequence reads TGCAGTGCCCAGGAACGACTTGAAGCTTTCTTT. This codes for CSAQERLEAFF.